This T cell receptor beta chain is from a study of shared clonotypes between healthy human individuals. Comment on this clone: Its target is unknown.

General observations from the study: The diversity represented, both genetic and in exposure history, was limited by few donors.

Sorted subsets were amplified in replicate PCRs using about 210 ng DNA, some 31,000 T cell genomes. Sequencing was performed with immunoSEQ multiplex PCR; in TCRdb, only in-frame clones are kept and a portion is missing. The data show 650,000 to 700,000 clones, about nine tenths seen once. CDR1 and CDR2 (germline): SQVTM, ANQGSEA. V lost 5 bases and J 3 bases, leaving 16 bases between the germline ends. CDR3 length: 14 amino acids. The rearrangement joins TRBV29-1 to TRBJ1-2; no definite D call. The sequenced sample consisted of memory CD8+ T cells from PBMCs. Subset given: CD45RO+ cells pooled with CCR7-negative TemRA cells. This receptor was taken from a man younger than 35 in good health. Some clones in this sample may be carry-over from other donors' samples. For the CDR3, the DNA is TGCAGCGTTCTAGGACGAAGCCCCTACTATGGCTACACCTTC. Its protein product is CSVLGRSPYYGYTF.